A selection of T cell receptor beta chains follows, all from one sample in a study of long-term antiretroviral therapy in people with HIV. Clones were sequenced by immunoSEQ multiplex PCR, and TCRdb holds only the in-frame ones, with some missing. Of more than 20,000 clones listed, more than 65% are singletons. The sample in question was unsorted PBMCs, obtained 4.4 years after starting antiretroviral therapy. These receptors were obtained from a man aged 30 to 39 with HIV. CDR3s include the opening cysteine and the closing phenylalanine or tryptophan. The order of the fields is D gene, V gene, J gene, clone size, CDR3 DNA, CDR3 protein. A D gene is named only where the DNA matches it firmly. Where a row states a size, it is once, few, many or the class of an expanded clone; other rows omit it.

>NA|TRBV19|TRBJ2-3|NA
TGTGCCAGTAGTATGGAGAGGAGGGATACGCAGTATTTT
CASSMERRDTQYF
>TRBD1|TRBV19|TRBJ1-6|NA
TGTGCCAGTAGTACCTTGGGACAGGGGACTTCACCCCTCCACTTT
CASSTLGQGTSPLHF
>TRBD2|TRBV4-3|TRBJ2-7|NA
TGCGCCAGCAGCCAAGAGGCCGCGGGAGGGCCCGGCGAGCAGTACTTC
CASSQEAAGGPGEQYF
>NA|TRBV6-5|TRBJ1-1|NA
TGTGCCAGCACCCTACGGAGGGGCATGAACACTGAAGCTTTCTTT
CASTLRRGMNTEAFF
>NA|TRBV5-6|TRBJ1-4|hyperexpanded
TGTGCCAGCAGCACCTATGGTCGGGGGGCCGCAAATGAAAAACTGTTTTTT
CASSTYGRGAANEKLFF
>NA|TRBV28|TRBJ1-2|few
TGTGCCAGCAGTTCGCCGGAAGGAAGCTCAAACTATGGCTACACCTTC
CASSSPEGSSNYGYTF
>TRBD2|TRBV5-1|TRBJ2-1|NA
TGCGCCAGCAGCTTGGTAGGACTAGCGCCTAATGAGCAGTTCTTC
CASSLVGLAPNEQFF
>NA|TRBV12-5|TRBJ2-7|NA
TGTGCTAGTGGTTACTCCTACGAGCAGTACTTC
CASGYSYEQYF
>TRBD1|TRBV6-6|TRBJ1-3|NA
TGTGCCAGCAGTTACTCCCCAGGGGGCGGTGGAAACACCATATATTTT
CASSYSPGGGGNTIYF
>TRBD1|TRBV25-1|TRBJ1-1|few
TGTGCCAGCAGTGAACATGGGACAGCTGAAGCTTTCTTT
CASSEHGTAEAFF
>NA|TRBV5-1|TRBJ2-7|NA
TGCGCCAGCAGCTCGGGACCCGGGGTATACGAGCAGTACTTC
CASSSGPGVYEQYF